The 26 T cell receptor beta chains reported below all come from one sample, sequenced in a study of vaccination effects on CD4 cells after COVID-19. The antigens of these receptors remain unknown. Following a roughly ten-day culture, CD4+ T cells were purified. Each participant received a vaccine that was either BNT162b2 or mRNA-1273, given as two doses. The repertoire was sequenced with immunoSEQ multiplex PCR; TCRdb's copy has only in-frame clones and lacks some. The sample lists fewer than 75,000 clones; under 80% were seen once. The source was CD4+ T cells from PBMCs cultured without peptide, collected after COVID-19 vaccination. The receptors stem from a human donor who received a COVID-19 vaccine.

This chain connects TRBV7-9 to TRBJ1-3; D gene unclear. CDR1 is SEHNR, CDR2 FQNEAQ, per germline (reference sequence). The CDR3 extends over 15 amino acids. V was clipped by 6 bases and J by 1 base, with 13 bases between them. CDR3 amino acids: CASSYPGRSGNTIYF. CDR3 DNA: TGTGCCAGCAGTTATCCTGGGAGGTCTGGAAACACCATATATTTT.

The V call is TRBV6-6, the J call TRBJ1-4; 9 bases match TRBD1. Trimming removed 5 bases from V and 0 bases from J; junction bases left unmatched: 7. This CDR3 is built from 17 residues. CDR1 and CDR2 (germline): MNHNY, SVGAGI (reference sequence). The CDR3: CASSPRDRVATNEKLFF. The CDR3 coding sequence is TGTGCCAGCAGTCCAAGGGACAGGGTTGCAACTAATGAAAAACTGTTTTTT.

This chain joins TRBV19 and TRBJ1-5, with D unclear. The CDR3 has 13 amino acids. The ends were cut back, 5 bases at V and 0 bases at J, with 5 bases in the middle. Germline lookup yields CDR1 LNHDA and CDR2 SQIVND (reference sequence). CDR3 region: CASSLDSNQPQHF. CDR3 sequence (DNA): TGTGCCAGTAGTTTGGATAGCAATCAGCCCCAGCATTTT. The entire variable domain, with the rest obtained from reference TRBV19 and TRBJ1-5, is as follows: DGGITQSPKYLFRKEGQNVTLSCEQNLNHDAMYWYRQDPGQGLRLIYYSQIVNDFQKGDIAEGYSVSREKKESFPLTVTSAQKNPTAFYLCASSLDSNQPQHFGDGTRLSIL.

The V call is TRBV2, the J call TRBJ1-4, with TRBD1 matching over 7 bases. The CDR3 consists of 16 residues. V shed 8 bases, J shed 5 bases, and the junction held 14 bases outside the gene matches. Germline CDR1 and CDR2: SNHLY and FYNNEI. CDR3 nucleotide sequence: TGTGCCAGCGGCAGACCTCAGGGGGGAATGAATGAAAAACTGTTTTTT. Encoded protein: CASGRPQGGMNEKLFF.

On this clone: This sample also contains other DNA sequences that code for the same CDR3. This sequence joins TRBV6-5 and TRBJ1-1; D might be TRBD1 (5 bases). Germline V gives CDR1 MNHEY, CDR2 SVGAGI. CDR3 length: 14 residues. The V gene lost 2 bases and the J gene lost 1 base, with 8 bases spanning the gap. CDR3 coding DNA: TGTGCCAGCAGTTACGGGACGGGGAACACTGAAGCTTTCTTT. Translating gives CASSYGTGNTEAFF.

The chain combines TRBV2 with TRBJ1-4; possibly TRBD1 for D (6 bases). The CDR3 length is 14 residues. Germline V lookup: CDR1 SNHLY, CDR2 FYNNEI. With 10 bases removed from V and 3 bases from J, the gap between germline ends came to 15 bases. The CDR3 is CATRMDSSNEKLFF. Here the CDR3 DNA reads TGTGCCACGCGAATGGACAGCTCTAATGAAAAACTGTTTTTT. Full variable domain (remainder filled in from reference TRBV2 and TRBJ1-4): EPEVTQTPSHQVTQMGQEVILRCVPISNHLYFYWYRQILGQKVEFLVSFYNNEISEKSEIFDDQFSVERPDGSNFTLKIRSTKLEDSAMYFCATRMDSSNEKLFFGSGTQLSVL.

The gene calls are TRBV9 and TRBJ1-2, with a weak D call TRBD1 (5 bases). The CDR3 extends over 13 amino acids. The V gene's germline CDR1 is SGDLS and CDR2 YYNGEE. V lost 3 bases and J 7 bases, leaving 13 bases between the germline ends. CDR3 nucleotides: TGTGCCAGCAGCGGGTGGGGGGTAGGTGGCTACACCTTC. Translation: CASSGWGVGGYTF.

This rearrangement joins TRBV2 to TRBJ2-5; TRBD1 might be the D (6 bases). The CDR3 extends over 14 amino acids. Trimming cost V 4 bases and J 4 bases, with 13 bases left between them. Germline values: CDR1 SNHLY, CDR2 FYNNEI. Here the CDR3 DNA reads TGTGCCAGCAGTGCGCAGGGGATAAGAGAGACCCAGTACTTC. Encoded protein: CASSAQGIRETQYF.

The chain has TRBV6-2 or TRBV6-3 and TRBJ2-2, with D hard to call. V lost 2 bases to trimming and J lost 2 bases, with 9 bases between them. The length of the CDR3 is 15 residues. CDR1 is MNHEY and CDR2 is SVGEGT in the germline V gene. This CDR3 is CASSYGLFNTGELFF. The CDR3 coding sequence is TGTGCCAGCAGTTACGGTCTTTTTAACACCGGGGAGCTGTTTTTT.

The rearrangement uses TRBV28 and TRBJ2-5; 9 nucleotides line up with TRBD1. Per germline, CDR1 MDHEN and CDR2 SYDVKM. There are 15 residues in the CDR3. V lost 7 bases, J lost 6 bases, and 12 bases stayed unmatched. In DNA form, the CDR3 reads TGTGCCAGCAATTCTCCGGGACAGGGTGGACAGACCCAGTACTTC. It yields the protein CASNSPGQGGQTQYF.

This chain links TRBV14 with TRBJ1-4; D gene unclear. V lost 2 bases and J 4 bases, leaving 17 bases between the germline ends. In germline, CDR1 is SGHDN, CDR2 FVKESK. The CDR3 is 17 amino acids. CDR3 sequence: CASSQLSGQFYNEKLFF. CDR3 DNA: TGTGCCAGCAGCCAACTTTCGGGCCAGTTCTATAATGAAAAACTGTTTTTT.

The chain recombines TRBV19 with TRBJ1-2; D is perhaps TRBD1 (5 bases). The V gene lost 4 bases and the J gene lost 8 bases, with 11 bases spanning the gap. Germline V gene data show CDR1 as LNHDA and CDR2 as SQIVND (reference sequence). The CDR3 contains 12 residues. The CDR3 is CASSTSYRGYTF. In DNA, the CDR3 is TGTGCCAGTAGTACCTCATACAGGGGCTACACCTTC. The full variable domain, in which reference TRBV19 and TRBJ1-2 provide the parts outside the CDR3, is DGGITQSPKYLFRKEGQNVTLSCEQNLNHDAMYWYRQDPGQGLRLIYYSQIVNDFQKGDIAEGYSVSREKKESFPLTVTSAQKNPTAFYLCASSTSYRGYTFGSGTRLTVV.

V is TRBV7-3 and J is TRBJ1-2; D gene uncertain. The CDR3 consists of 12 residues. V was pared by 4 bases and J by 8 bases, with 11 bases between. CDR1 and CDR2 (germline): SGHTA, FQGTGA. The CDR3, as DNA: TGTGCCAGCAGCTCCGGGCGGCAGGGCTACACCTTC. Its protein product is CASSSGRQGYTF. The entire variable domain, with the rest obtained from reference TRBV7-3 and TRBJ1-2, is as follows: GAGVSQTPSNKVTEKGKYVELRCDPISGHTALYWYRQSLGQGPEFLIYFQGTGAADDSGLPNDRFFAVRPEGSVSTLKIQRTERGDSAVYLCASSSGRQGYTFGSGTRLTVV.

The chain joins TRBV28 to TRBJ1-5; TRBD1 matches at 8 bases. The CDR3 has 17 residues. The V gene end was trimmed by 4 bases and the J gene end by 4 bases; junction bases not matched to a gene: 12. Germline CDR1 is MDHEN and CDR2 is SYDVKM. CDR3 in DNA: TGTGCCAGCAGTTCGTATGGGGCCGGGACAGGTAATCAGCCCCAGCATTTT. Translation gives CASSSYGAGTGNQPQHF.

The CDR3 coding sequence is TGTGCCAGCAGCTCACAGGATGGCTACACCTTC. This encodes CASSSQDGYTF. The rearrangement joins TRBV11-2 to TRBJ1-2; a weak D match, TRBD1 (5 bases). Trimming removed 4 bases at V and 6 bases at J, with 6 bases between. CDR1 SGHAT and CDR2 FQNNGV come from the germline V gene. CDR3 length: 11 amino acids.

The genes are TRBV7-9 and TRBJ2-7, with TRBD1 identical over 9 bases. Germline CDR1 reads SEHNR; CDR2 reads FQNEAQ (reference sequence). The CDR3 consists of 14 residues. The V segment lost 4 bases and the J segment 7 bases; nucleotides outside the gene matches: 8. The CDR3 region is CASSSGTGLQEQYV. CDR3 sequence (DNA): TGTGCCAGCAGCTCCGGGACAGGGCTCCAAGAGCAGTACGTC.

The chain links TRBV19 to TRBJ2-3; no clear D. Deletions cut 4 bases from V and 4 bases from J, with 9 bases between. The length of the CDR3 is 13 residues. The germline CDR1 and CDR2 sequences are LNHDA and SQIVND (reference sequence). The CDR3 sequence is CASSSLRADTQYF. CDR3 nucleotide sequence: TGTGCCAGTAGTAGCCTACGCGCAGATACGCAGTATTTT.

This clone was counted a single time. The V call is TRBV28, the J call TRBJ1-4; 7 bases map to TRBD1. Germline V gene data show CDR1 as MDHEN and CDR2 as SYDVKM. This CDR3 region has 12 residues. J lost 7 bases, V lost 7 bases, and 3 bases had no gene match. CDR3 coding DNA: TGTGCCAGCACCGACAGGGCTGAAAAACTGTTTTTT. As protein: CASTDRAEKLFF.

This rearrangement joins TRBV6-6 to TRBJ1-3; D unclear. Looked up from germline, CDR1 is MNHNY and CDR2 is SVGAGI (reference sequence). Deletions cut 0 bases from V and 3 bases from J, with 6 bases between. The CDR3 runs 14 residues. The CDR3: CASSYSSGGNTIYF. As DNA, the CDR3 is TGTGCCAGCAGTTACTCCAGTGGTGGAAACACCATATATTTT.

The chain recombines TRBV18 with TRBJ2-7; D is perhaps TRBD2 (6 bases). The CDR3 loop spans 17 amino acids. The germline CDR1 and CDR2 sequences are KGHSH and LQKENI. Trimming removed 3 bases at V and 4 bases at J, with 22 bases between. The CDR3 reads CASSPSWDPNGGYEQYV. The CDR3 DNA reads TGTGCCAGCTCACCGAGTTGGGACCCCAACGGAGGGTACGAGCAGTACGTC.

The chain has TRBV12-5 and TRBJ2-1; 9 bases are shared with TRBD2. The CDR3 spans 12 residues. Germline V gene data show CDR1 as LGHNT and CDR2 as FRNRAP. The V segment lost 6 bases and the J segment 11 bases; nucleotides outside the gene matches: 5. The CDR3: CASGRAGGKQFF. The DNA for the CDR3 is TGTGCTAGTGGCCGCGCGGGGGGGAAGCAGTTCTTC. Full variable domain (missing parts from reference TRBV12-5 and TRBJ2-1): DARVTQTPRHKVTEMGQEVTMRCQPILGHNTVFWYRQTMMQGLELLAYFRNRAPLDDSGMPKDRFSAEMPDATLATLKIQPSEPRDSAVYFCASGRAGGKQFFGPGTRLTVL.

The CDR3 nucleotides are TGTGCCAGCAGCGCACAGAGCTCCTACGAGCAGTACGTC. Protein product: CASSAQSSYEQYV. The chain recombines TRBV7-2 with TRBJ2-7, with unresolved D. The CDR3 length is 13 residues. V lost 5 bases and J lost 0, with 8 bases in between. Germline V gene data show CDR1 as SGHTA and CDR2 as FQGNSA.

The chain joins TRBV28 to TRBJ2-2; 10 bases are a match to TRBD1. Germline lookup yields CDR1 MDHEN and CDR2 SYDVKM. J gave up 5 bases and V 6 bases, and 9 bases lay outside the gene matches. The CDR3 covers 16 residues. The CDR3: CASSDGTGARTGELFF. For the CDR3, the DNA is TGTGCCAGCAGCGACGGGACAGGGGCGCGGACCGGGGAGCTGTTTTTT.

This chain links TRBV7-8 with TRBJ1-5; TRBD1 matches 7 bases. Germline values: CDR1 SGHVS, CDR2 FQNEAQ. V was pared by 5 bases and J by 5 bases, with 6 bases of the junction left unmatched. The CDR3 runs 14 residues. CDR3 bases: TGTGCCAGCAGCCTTAGGGGGCCGGATCAGCCCCAGCATTTT. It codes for CASSLRGPDQPQHF.

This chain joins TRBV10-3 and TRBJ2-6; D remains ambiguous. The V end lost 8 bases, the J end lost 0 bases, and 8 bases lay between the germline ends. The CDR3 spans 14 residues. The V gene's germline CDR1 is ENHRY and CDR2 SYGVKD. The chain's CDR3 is CAIGLISGANVLTF. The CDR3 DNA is TGTGCCATCGGGTTGATCTCTGGGGCCAACGTCCTGACTTTC.

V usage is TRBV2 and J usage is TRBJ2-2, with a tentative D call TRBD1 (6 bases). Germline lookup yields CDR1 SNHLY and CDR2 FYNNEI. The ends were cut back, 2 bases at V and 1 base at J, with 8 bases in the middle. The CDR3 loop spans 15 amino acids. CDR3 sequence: CASSEKQGNTGELFF. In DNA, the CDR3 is TGTGCCAGCAGTGAAAAACAGGGGAACACCGGGGAGCTGTTTTTT.